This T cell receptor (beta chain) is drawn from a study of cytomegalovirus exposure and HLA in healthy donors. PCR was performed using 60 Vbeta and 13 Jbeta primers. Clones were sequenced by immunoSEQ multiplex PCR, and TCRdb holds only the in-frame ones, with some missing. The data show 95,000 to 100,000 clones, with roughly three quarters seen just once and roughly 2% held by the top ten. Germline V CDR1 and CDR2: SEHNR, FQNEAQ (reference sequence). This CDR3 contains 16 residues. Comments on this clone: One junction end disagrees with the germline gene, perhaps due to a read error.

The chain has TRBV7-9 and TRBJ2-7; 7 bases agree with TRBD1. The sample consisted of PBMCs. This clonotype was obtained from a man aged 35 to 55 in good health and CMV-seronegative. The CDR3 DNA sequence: TGTTCCAGCAGCCCCCCCCGAGGAACAGGGGAGTACGAGCAGTACTTC. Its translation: CSSSPPRGTGEYEQYF.